This T cell receptor beta chain was sequenced for a study of T cell responses to AZD1222 COVID-19 vaccine. Study-wide results and caveats: Clonal diversity was possibly underestimated; the donors were predominantly white British and more often female.

Trimming stripped 5 bases from V and 1 base from J, with 20 bases between. This CDR3 region has 17 residues. CDR1 is SGHTA, CDR2 FQGNSA, per germline. TCRdb's copy holds only in-frame clones and misses some; the assay was immunoSEQ multiplex PCR. Altogether 200,000 or so clones are present, more than 75% being singletons, with the ten largest covering less than 3%. In regard to this clone: Antigen specificity is unknown.

The receptor's source is an adult in good health. The material sequenced was peripheral blood, taken on day 0 of MenACWY control vaccination. The V call is TRBV7-2, the J call TRBJ1-1; tentative D call: TRBD1 (5 bases). The CDR3: CASSDLFAGTRNTEAFF. The CDR3 DNA is TGTGCCAGCAGCGACCTTTTCGCCGGGACTAGGAACACTGAAGCTTTCTTT.